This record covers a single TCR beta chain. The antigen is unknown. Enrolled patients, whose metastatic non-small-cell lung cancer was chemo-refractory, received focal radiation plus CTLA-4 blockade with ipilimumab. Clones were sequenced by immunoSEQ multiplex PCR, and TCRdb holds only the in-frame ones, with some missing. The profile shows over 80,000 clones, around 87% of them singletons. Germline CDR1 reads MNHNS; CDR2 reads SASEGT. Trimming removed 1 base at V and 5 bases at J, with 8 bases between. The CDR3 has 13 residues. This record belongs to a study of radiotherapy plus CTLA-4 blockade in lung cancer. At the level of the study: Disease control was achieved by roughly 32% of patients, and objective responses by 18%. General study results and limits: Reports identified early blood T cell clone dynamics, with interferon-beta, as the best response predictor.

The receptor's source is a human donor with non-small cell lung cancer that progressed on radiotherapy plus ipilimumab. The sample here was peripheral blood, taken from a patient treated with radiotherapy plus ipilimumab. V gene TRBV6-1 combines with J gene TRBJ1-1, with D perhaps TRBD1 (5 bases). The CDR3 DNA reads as TGTGCCAGCAGTGAAGGGGGGGTTACTGAAGCTTTCTTT. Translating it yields CASSEGGVTEAFF.